Listed here are 4 T cell receptor beta chains from one sample, sequenced in a study of early T cells in non-severe SARS-CoV-2 infection. TCRdb fed the 5' RACE reads into MiXCR, producing one record per CDR3 protein. The profile covers tens of thousands of distinct CDR3 sequences, with 9% to 9.5% appearing a single time and roughly 13% taken by the ten largest. The sequenced sample was whole blood. These receptors were taken from an adult who was a healthcare worker with PCR-confirmed SARS-CoV-2 infection or an uninfected control (not recorded which).

This clonotype has at least ten counts. The chain combines TRBV3-1 with TRBJ2-1, with 7 nucleotides matching TRBD1. Trimming cost V 4 bases and J 5 bases; bases outside gene matches: 8. Germline V lookup: CDR1 LGHDT, CDR2 YNNKEL (reference sequence). The CDR3 is 15 residues long. This chain's CDR3 is CASSRDPGQHNEQFF. The CDR3 region has the DNA TGTGCCAGCAGCCGAGACCCGGGACAGCACAATGAGCAGTTCTTC.

Ten or more counts support this clonotype. V usage is TRBV20-1 and J usage is TRBJ1-1; no clear D gene. The CDR3 extends over 13 amino acids. Trimming shortened V by 1 base and J by 5 bases, and 11 bases separated the two germline ends. Germline-derived CDR1 and CDR2 are DFQATT and SNEGSKA (reference sequence). CDR3 DNA sequence: TGCAGTGCTAGAGTGGCGGGTAAAACTGAAGCTTTCTTT. This gives the protein CSARVAGKTEAFF.

In its sample, this clonotype was seen many times. The chain joins TRBV10-3 to TRBJ2-3, with 12 bases aligning to TRBD2. There are 14 residues in the CDR3. V lost 11 bases, J lost 5 bases, and 8 bases stayed unmatched. CDR1 and CDR2 from the germline V gene are ENHRY and SYGVKD. CDR3 sequence (DNA): TGTGCCGCTAGAACTAGCGGGGGGCTAGATACGCAGTATTTT. Translating gives CAARTSGGLDTQYF.

This clonotype was found many times. CDR3 nucleotide sequence: TGTGCCAGCAGTTCTACAAACAATGAGCAGTTCTTC. This gives the protein CASSSTNNEQFF. J is TRBJ2-1 and V is TRBV6-2 or TRBV6-3; no definite D call. Trimming took 4 bases from V and 5 from J, leaving 6 bases between them. Looked up from germline, CDR1 is MNHEY and CDR2 is SVGEGT. This CDR3 region has 12 residues.